The 25 T cell receptor beta chains below all came from one sample that was sequenced in a study of control samples from healthy donors and cancer patients. The data were produced by immunoSEQ multiplex PCR, yet TCRdb's version contains in-frame clones alone and is incomplete. The profile shows some 96,000 clones, roughly 84% of them singletons. The sequenced sample consisted of blood. These receptor sequences come from a woman aged 45-65 years in good health.

The V and J genes are TRBV5-6 and TRBJ2-4; perhaps D is TRBD1 or TRBD2 (6 bases each). The CDR3 has 18 amino acids. In germline, CDR1 is SGHDT, CDR2 YYEEEE. The V gene lost 4 bases and the J gene lost 0 bases, with 20 bases spanning the gap. CDR3 coding DNA: TGTGCCAGCAGCCCATTCGGGGGCAGAATAGTAGCCAAAAACATTCAGTACTTC. Translating gives CASSPFGGRIVAKNIQYF.

The genes are TRBV5-8 and TRBJ2-3; D perhaps matches TRBD2 (6 bases). The V and J ends lost 3 bases and 6 bases respectively, with 20 bases between them. Looked up from germline, CDR1 is SGHTS and CDR2 is YDEGEE. The length of the CDR3 is 16 residues. The CDR3: CASSSRLAQPLDTQYF. CDR3 DNA: TGTGCCAGCAGCTCGCGGCTAGCGCAACCACTCGATACGCAGTATTTT.

For the CDR3, the DNA is TGCGCCAGCAGCCCGGGGACCTTAACGAGCGGCACAGATACGCAGTATTTT. Protein sequence: CASSPGTLTSGTDTQYF. This chain joins TRBV4-1 and TRBJ2-3, with D perhaps matching TRBD1 or TRBD2 (5 bases each). Germline lookup yields CDR1 MGHRA and CDR2 YSYEKL. Trimming removed 4 bases at V and 1 base at J, with 18 bases between. The CDR3 has 17 residues.

This clone was picked up a small number of times. The V gene is TRBV30, the J gene TRBJ2-1; 9 nucleotides line up with TRBD2. Germline CDR1 and CDR2: GTSNPN and SVGIG (reference sequence). V was pared by 6 bases and J by 4 bases, with 10 bases of the junction left unmatched. The CDR3 spans 15 residues. In DNA, the CDR3 is TGTGCCTGCCTCAGGGCGGGGGGGAAATACAATGAGCAGTTCTTC. It is translated as CACLRAGGKYNEQFF.

V usage is TRBV19 and J usage is TRBJ2-2; the match to TRBD2 covers 11 bases. The CDR3 is 15 amino acids. Trimming removed 3 bases from V and 6 bases from J; junction bases left unmatched: 3. Germline CDR1 reads LNHDA; CDR2 reads SQIVND (reference sequence). In nucleotides, the CDR3 is TGTGCCAGTAGTATGGTTAGCGGGGGGGCCGGGGAGCTGTTTTTT. Its translation: CASSMVSGGAGELFF.

This clone has just one count. V is TRBV5-5 and J is TRBJ2-1; D is unresolved. Per germline, CDR1 SGHKS and CDR2 YYEKEE (reference sequence). V was pared by 1 base and J by 0 bases, with 11 bases between. The CDR3 spans 16 residues. CDR3 residues: CASSLYGSSSYNEQFF. Written as DNA, the CDR3 is TGTGCCAGCAGCTTGTACGGCTCGAGCTCCTACAATGAGCAGTTCTTC.

This clone showed up just once. The chain uses TRBV30 and TRBJ2-5; D not resolved. The CDR3 runs 12 residues. Germline CDR1 GTSNPN, CDR2 SVGIG (reference sequence). Trimming stripped 3 bases from V and 5 bases from J, with 10 bases between. The CDR3 coding sequence is TGTGCCTGGAGAGGTGAATGGGAGACCCAGTACTTC. This translates into CAWRGEWETQYF.

The rearrangement uses TRBV2 and TRBJ1-3; no clear D gene. CDR1 and CDR2 from the germline V gene are SNHLY and FYNNEI. V lost 8 bases to trimming and J lost 0 bases, with 8 bases between them. The CDR3 is 13 residues long. The CDR3 sequence is CASSTDSGNTIYF. CDR3 DNA sequence: TGTGCCAGCTCGACGGACTCTGGAAACACCATATATTTT.

V and J are TRBV19 and TRBJ2-4, with D perhaps matching TRBD2 (6 bases). V was trimmed by 6 bases and J by 1 base, leaving 10 bases between them. Germline assignment: CDR1 LNHDA and CDR2 SQIVND (reference sequence). The CDR3 loop spans 14 amino acids. The CDR3 nucleotides read TGTGCCAGTAGCCGGGCGGGGGCCAAAAACATTCAGTACTTC. Amino acids: CASSRAGAKNIQYF.

The rearrangement uses TRBV4-1 and TRBJ2-7; D is perhaps TRBD2 (6 bases). Germline V gene sequence: CDR1 MGHRA, CDR2 YSYEKL. Trimming stripped 1 base from V and 3 bases from J, with 16 bases between. The CDR3 runs 16 residues. CDR3 sequence (DNA): TGCGCCAGCAGCCAAGGGGACTCACAGACCTTCTACGAGCAGTACTTC. Translation gives CASSQGDSQTFYEQYF.

The chain joins TRBV5-1 to TRBJ1-2; D ambiguous. The length of the CDR3 is 16 residues. The germline V gene encodes CDR1 SGHRS and CDR2 YFSETQ. Trimming removed 3 bases at V and 1 base at J, with 16 bases between. CDR3 nucleotides: TGCGCCAGCAGCTCGCGGGCCTCCACCCTTAACTATGGCTACACCTTC. Translating gives CASSSRASTLNYGYTF.

The chain's CDR3 is CASSDSRDRGVTEAFF. The CDR3 nucleotides are TGTGCCAGCAGTGATTCAAGGGACAGGGGGGTAACTGAAGCTTTCTTT. V and J are TRBV25-1 and TRBJ1-1; TRBD1 matches 11 bases. CDR3 length: 16 amino acids. Trimming removed 3 bases from V and 5 bases from J; junction bases left unmatched: 8. Germline V gives CDR1 MGHDK, CDR2 SYGVNS. Drawing the rest from reference TRBV25-1 and TRBJ1-1, the complete variable domain is EADIYQTPRYLVIGTGKKITLECSQTMGHDKMYWYQQDPGMELHLIHYSYGVNSTEKGDLSSESTVSRIRTEHFPLTLESARPSHTSQYLCASSDSRDRGVTEAFFGQGTRLTVV.

J is TRBJ1-2 and V is TRBV18; 10 bases fit TRBD1. The CDR3 runs 13 residues. CDR1 is KGHSH and CDR2 is LQKENI in the germline V gene. V lost 4 bases, J lost 8 bases, and 4 bases stayed unmatched. CDR3 amino acids: CASSRDRGQGYTF. DNA for the CDR3: TGTGCCAGCTCACGCGACAGGGGGCAAGGCTACACCTTC.

This sequence joins TRBV5-8 and TRBJ2-7, with TRBD1 matching 8 bases. Germline loops: CDR1 SGHTS, CDR2 YDEGEE. The CDR3 has 13 residues. J gave up 3 bases and V 5 bases, and 4 bases lay outside the gene matches. Here the CDR3 reads CASSHDRGYEQYV. CDR3 nucleotides: TGTGCCAGCAGTCACGACAGGGGCTACGAGCAGTACGTC.

The rearrangement links TRBV6-2 or TRBV6-3 to TRBJ2-7, with 7 bases lining up with TRBD1. Germline V gene lookup returns CDR1 MNHEY and CDR2 SVGEGT. V was pared by 0 bases and J by 0 bases, with 2 bases of the junction left unmatched. The CDR3 sequence is 15 residues long. The CDR3 DNA sequence: TGTGCCAGCAGTTACTCGAGGGACAGCTCCTACGAGCAGTACGTC. Protein product: CASSYSRDSSYEQYV.

In this sample, this clone turned up once. The rearrangement uses TRBV7-2 and TRBJ1-2; 7 bases fit TRBD1. Germline CDR1 is SGHTA and CDR2 is FQGNSA. The CDR3 is 15 residues long. V lost 5 bases and J lost 4; bases outside the gene matches: 10. This CDR3 reads CASSSQGQPGYGYTF. The DNA for the CDR3 is TGTGCCAGCAGCAGCCAGGGACAGCCCGGCTATGGCTACACCTTC. The variable domain in full, completed from reference TRBV7-2 and TRBJ1-2, reads GAGVSQSPSNKVTEKGKDVELRCDPISGHTALYWYRQSLGQGLEFLIYFQGNSAPDKSGLPSDRFSAERTGGSVSTLTIQRTQQEDSAVYLCASSSQGQPGYGYTFGSGTRLTVV.

This rearrangement joins TRBV19 to TRBJ2-1, with 7 nucleotides matching TRBD1. Germline CDR1 and CDR2: LNHDA and SQIVND (reference sequence). The J segment lost 8 bases and the V segment lost 5 bases, leaving 15 bases of the junction unmatched. This CDR3 contains 16 residues. This CDR3 is CASSARGQWVWDEQFF. The DNA for the CDR3 is TGTGCCAGTAGTGCCCGGGGACAGTGGGTTTGGGATGAGCAGTTCTTC.

This clone appeared once. This chain links TRBV21-1 with TRBJ2-3; TRBD2, the table's D call, lacks a check against the DNA. TRBV21-1 is recorded as a pseudogene. The length of the CDR3 is 20 residues. The CDR3 DNA reads TGTGCCAGCAGCAAAAACCCGTCCGGGACTAGCGGTTTCGTGACAGATACGCAGTATTTT. Encoded protein: CASSKNPSGTSGFVTDTQYF.

This clone was seen more than once but under ten times. The chain carries TRBV7-8 and TRBJ2-2, with D hard to call. V gave up 2 bases and J gave up 4 bases, with 8 bases separating them. Germline CDR1 SGHVS, CDR2 FQNEAQ. The CDR3 loop spans 14 amino acids. In DNA, the CDR3 is TGTGCCAGCAGCTTACTAGGCGTCACCGGGGAGCTGTTTTTT. Amino acid sequence: CASSLLGVTGELFF.

The rearrangement uses TRBV9 and TRBJ2-7; TRBD1 agrees at 10 bases. CDR3 length equals 14 residues. The germline V gene has CDR1 SGDLS and CDR2 YYNGEE. The trim removed 0 bases at V and 5 bases at J, leaving 2 bases unmatched. This CDR3 reads CASSVADRGHEQYF. The CDR3 DNA follows: TGTGCCAGCAGCGTAGCTGACAGGGGGCACGAGCAGTACTTC.

The V gene is TRBV7-2, the J gene TRBJ2-5; D is undetermined. Between the trimmed V and J ends, which lost 2 bases and 2 bases, there was a span of 6 bases. Germline lookup yields CDR1 SGHTA and CDR2 FQGNSA. This CDR3 has 13 residues. CDR3 DNA sequence: TGTGCCAGCAGCTTAACCCCACAAGAGACCCAGTACTTC. Translation: CASSLTPQETQYF.

The J gene is TRBJ2-2, the V gene TRBV11-2, with TRBD2 matching 11 bases. V was pared by 6 bases and J by 3 bases, with 12 bases of the junction left unmatched. The CDR3 loop spans 18 amino acids. Per germline, CDR1 SGHAT and CDR2 FQNNGV. CDR3 amino acids: CASSRSGGVFSDTGELFF. Here the CDR3 DNA reads TGTGCCAGCAGTCGTAGCGGGGGGGTTTTTTCCGACACCGGGGAGCTGTTTTTT.

This chain joins TRBV19 and TRBJ2-7, with D unclear. The CDR3 totals 15 residues. The V gene lost 6 bases and the J gene lost 1 base, with 16 bases spanning the gap. Germline lookup yields CDR1 LNHDA and CDR2 SQIVND (reference sequence). The CDR3 here is CASRAAHTYSYEQYF. The CDR3 nucleotides are TGTGCCAGTAGGGCAGCCCACACCTATTCCTACGAGCAGTACTTC.

The chain combines TRBV24-1 with TRBJ2-2, with D hard to call. The CDR3 runs to 13 residues. V was shortened by 9 bases and J by 6 bases, with 13 bases between the two germline ends. In germline, CDR1 is KGHDR, CDR2 SFDVKD. This CDR3 is CATAEVTAGELFF. CDR3 sequence (DNA): TGTGCCACCGCTGAAGTTACGGCCGGGGAGCTGTTTTTT.

V and J are TRBV5-5 and TRBJ2-3; D might be TRBD2 (6 bases). Trimming removed 3 bases at V and 0 bases at J, with 14 bases between. From germline, CDR1 is SGHKS and CDR2 YYEKEE (reference sequence). This CDR3 is 16 amino acids long. CDR3: CASSWRDGSSTDTQYF. The CDR3 nucleotides read TGTGCCAGCAGCTGGAGGGACGGATCTAGCACAGATACGCAGTATTTT.